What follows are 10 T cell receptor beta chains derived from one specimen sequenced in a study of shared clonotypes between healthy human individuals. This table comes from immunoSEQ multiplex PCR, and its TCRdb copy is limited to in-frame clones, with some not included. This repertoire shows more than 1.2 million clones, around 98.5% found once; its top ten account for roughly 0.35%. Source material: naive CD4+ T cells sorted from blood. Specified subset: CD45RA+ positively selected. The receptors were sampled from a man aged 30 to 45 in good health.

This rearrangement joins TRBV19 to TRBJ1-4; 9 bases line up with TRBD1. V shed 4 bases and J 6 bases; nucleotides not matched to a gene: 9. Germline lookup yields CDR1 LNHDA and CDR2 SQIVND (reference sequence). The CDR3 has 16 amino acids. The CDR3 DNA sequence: TGTGCCAGTAGTACTACCGGACAGGGGACCTATGAAAAACTGTTTTTT. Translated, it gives CASSTTGQGTYEKLFF.

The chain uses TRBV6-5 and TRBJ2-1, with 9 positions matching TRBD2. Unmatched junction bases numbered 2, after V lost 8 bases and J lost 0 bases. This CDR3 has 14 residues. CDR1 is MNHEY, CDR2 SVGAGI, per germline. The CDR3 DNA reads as TGTGCCAGCTGCGGGAGGGCCTCCTACAATGAGCAGTTCTTC. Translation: CASCGRASYNEQFF.

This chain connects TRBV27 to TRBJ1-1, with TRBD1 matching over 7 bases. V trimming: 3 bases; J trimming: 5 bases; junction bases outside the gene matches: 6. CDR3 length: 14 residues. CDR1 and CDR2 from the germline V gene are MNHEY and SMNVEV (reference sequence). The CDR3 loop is CASSLDRYETEAFF. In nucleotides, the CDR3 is TGTGCCAGCAGTTTGGACAGGTATGAGACTGAAGCTTTCTTT.

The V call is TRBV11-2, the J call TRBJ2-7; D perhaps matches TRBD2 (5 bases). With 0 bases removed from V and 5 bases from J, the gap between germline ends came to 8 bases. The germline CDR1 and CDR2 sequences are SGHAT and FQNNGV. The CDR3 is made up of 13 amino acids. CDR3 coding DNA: TGTGCCAGCAGCTTAGATCAACTAGACGAGCAGTACTTC. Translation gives CASSLDQLDEQYF.

CDR3 DNA sequence: TGTGCCAGCTCACGAGGACAGGGAGACTACGACTATGGCTACACCTTC. Translating it yields CASSRGQGDYDYGYTF. The rearrangement uses TRBV18 and TRBJ1-2; 8 nucleotides align to TRBD1. V lost 4 bases to trimming and J lost 3 bases; unmatched junction nucleotides: 10. The CDR3 loop spans 16 amino acids. Looked up from germline, CDR1 is KGHSH and CDR2 is LQKENI.

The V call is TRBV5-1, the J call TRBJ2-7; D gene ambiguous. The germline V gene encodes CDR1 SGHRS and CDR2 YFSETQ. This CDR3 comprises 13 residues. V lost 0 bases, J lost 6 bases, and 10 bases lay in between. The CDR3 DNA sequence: TGCGCCAGCAGCTTGGGCTTCCGCCCCGAGCAGTACTTC. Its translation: CASSLGFRPEQYF.

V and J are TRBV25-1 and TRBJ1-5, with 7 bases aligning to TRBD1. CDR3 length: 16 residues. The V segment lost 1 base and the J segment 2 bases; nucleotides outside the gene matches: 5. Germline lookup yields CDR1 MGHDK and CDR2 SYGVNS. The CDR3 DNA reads TGTGCCAGCAGTGAATCGAACAGGGGAGGCAATCAGCCCCAGCATTTT. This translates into CASSESNRGGNQPQHF.

CDR3 in amino acids: CASSQEDIQGRETQYF. CDR3 DNA sequence: TGCGCCAGCAGCCAGGAAGATATACAGGGGCGGGAGACCCAGTACTTC. This rearrangement joins TRBV4-1 to TRBJ2-5; 7 nucleotides line up with TRBD1. The CDR3 has 16 residues. CDR1 MGHRA and CDR2 YSYEKL come from the germline V gene. The V and J ends lost 3 bases and 5 bases, in that order; junction bases with no gene match: 12.

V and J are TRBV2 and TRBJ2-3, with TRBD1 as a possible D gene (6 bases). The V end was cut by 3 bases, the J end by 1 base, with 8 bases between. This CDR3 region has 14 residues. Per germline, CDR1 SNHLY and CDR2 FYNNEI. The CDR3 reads CASSDRTGTDTQYF. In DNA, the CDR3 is TGTGCCAGCAGTGACAGGACAGGCACAGATACGCAGTATTTT.

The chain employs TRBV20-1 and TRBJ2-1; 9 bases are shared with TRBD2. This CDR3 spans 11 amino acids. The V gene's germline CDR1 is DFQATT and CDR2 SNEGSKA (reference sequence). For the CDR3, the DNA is TGCTCACGTAGCGGGAGTAATGAGCAGTTCTTC. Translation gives CSRSGSNEQFF.